The source of this T cell receptor (beta chain) is a study of vaccination and CD4 T cells after COVID-19. Study as a whole: The convalescents, six males and four females, included two who were Hispanic. Each post-COVID sample was drawn after diagnosis, and the median interval was approximately 96 days (range 35 to 161). Collection of post-vaccine samples followed dose two by a median 72 days, spanning a range of 14 to 241.

Study-wide results and limits: Nearly all convalescent vaccine-specific clones, 304 of 307, recognized only SARS-CoV-2 spike.

MiXCR, run by TCRdb on the PCR reads, gives a single entry per CDR3 protein. The sample lists just over 20,000 distinct CDR3 sequences, roughly 53% occurring once. The CDR3 is 15 residues long. Germline-derived CDR1 and CDR2 are MNHNS and SASEGT. V dropped 7 bases and J dropped 0 bases, with 13 bases sitting between them. Of note for this clonotype: The antigen remains unidentified.

This specimen consisted of CD4+ T cells from blood, obtained before SARS-CoV-2 vaccination. The chain couples TRBV6-1 to TRBJ1-5, with D possibly being TRBD1 (6 bases). The receptor was isolated from a human donor who had recovered from COVID-19. In DNA, the CDR3 is TGTGCCAGCACCAAAAACAGGGATAGCAATCAGCCCCAGCATTTT. Protein product: CASTKNRDSNQPQHF.